These 21 T cell receptor beta chains were sequenced from one sample in a study of CD8+CD57+ T cells in acquired aplastic anemia. Whoever was chosen for sequencing had shown CD8+CD57+ cell expansion by flow cytometry. TCR beta VDJ and CDR3 profiling used genomic DNA as template. TCRdb reprocessed the reads via MiXCR and lists one record per CDR3 protein. The sample records over 250,000 distinct CDR3 sequences, 56% being singletons. Sequenced sample: sorted CD4+, CD8+, or CD8+CD57+ T cells (not recorded which) from PBMCs. The receptors come from a human donor with aplastic anemia.

CDR3 in DNA: TGTGCCAGTTGGACGGGACGTGGCGCCCAAGAGACCCAGTACTTC. Translation gives CASWTGRGAQETQYF. The genes are TRBV19 and TRBJ2-5; D possibly matches TRBD1 or TRBD2 (5 bases each). Germline V gives CDR1 LNHDA, CDR2 SQIVND (reference sequence). This CDR3 region has 15 residues. Trimming cost V 8 bases and J 1 base, with 17 bases left between them.

The chain links TRBV12-5 to TRBJ1-6; 7 positions agree with TRBD1. The CDR3 sequence is 14 residues long. J lost 8 bases, V lost 6 bases, and 7 bases had no gene match. Germline loops: CDR1 LGHNT, CDR2 FRNRAP. Written as DNA, the CDR3 is TGTGCTAGTGGGTCCGGGACAGCTGATTCACCCCTCCACTTT. It encodes CASGSGTADSPLHF.

A few counts support this clonotype. The chain recombines TRBV7-2 with TRBJ1-2, with 7 bases that match TRBD1. Trimming took 10 bases from V and 0 from J; bases not matched to a gene: 5. The CDR3 sequence is 13 residues long. In germline, CDR1 is SGHTA, CDR2 FQGNSA. The CDR3: CATTGQPNYGYTF. The CDR3, as DNA: TGTGCCACCACGGGACAGCCTAACTATGGCTACACCTTC.

This chain links TRBV15 with TRBJ1-1; D not certain. Trimming took 1 base from V and 5 from J, leaving 5 bases between them. The CDR3 runs 12 residues. Germline CDR1 is LNHNV and CDR2 is YYDKDF (reference sequence). The CDR3 spells CATSRAWTEAFF. The CDR3, as DNA: TGTGCCACCAGCAGAGCCTGGACTGAAGCTTTCTTT.

In its sample, this clonotype was seen many times. This chain connects TRBV7-8 to TRBJ2-3, with 10 bases that match TRBD2. With V trimmed by 3 bases and J by 5 bases, 11 bases remained unmatched. This CDR3 has 17 amino acids. Germline V gene lookup returns CDR1 SGHVS and CDR2 FQNEAQ. The CDR3 region is CASSFGISGGAGDTQYF. DNA of the CDR3: TGTGCCAGCAGCTTTGGTATCAGCGGGGGGGCCGGAGATACGCAGTATTTT.

The CDR3 loop reads CASSSSTGLPFYEQYF. In nucleotides, the CDR3 is TGTGCCAGCAGCAGCTCGACAGGGTTACCCTTCTACGAGCAGTACTTC. V gene TRBV7-6 combines with J gene TRBJ2-7, with 7 bases that match TRBD1. In germline, CDR1 is SGHVS, CDR2 FNYEAQ. This CDR3 is 16 amino acids long. Losses at the gene ends were 5 bases for V and 3 bases for J; bases not matched to a gene: 13.

This clonotype was detected ten times or more. The genes are TRBV5-6 and TRBJ1-1; D call uncertain. Trimming took 1 base from V and 1 from J, leaving 14 bases between them. The CDR3 totals 16 residues. Germline CDR1 and CDR2: SGHDT and YYEEEE. In DNA form, the CDR3 reads TGTGCCAGCAGCTTGTGGGGTGGCCGGACGAACACTGAAGCTTTCTTT. This sequence encodes CASSLWGGRTNTEAFF.

V usage is TRBV12-3 or TRBV12-4 and J usage is TRBJ1-5; 12 bases align to TRBD1. V dropped 4 bases and J dropped 1; count of bases not matched to a gene: 5. The CDR3 length is 17 residues. This CDR3 reads CASSYGTGGRSNQPQHF. CDR3 sequence (DNA): TGTGCCAGCAGTTACGGGACAGGGGGCCGGAGCAATCAGCCCCAGCATTTT.

The chain couples TRBV29-1 to TRBJ2-1; the D call may be TRBD1 or TRBD2 (6 bases each). V was trimmed by 7 bases and J by 7 bases, leaving 20 bases between them. Germline V lookup: CDR1 SQVTM, CDR2 ANQGSEA. This CDR3 has 14 residues. The CDR3 DNA sequence: TGCAGCGCCGGGGGCCAGGTTATGTGGAATGAGCAGTTCTTC. Translated: CSAGGQVMWNEQFF.

The chain employs TRBV7-6 and TRBJ2-5; 13 bases line up with TRBD2. With V trimmed by 4 bases and J by 4 bases, 18 bases remained unmatched. The CDR3 has 20 amino acids. The germline gives CDR1 SGHVS, CDR2 FNYEAQ. The chain's CDR3 is CASSSTHSLAGGPMGETQYF. CDR3 DNA: TGTGCCAGCAGCTCTACCCACTCACTAGCGGGGGGGCCTATGGGAGAGACCCAGTACTTC. Full variable domain (rest looked up from reference TRBV7-6 and TRBJ2-5): GAGVSQSPRYKVTKRGQDVALRCDPISGHVSLYWYRQALGQGPEFLTYFNYEAQQDKSGLPNDRFSAERPEGSISTLTIQRTEQRDSAMYRCASSSTHSLAGGPMGETQYFGPGTRLLVL.

The V call is TRBV20-1, the J call TRBJ2-5; 11 positions agree with TRBD2. V lost 0 bases and J lost 6; bases outside the gene matches: 3. Per germline, CDR1 DFQATT and CDR2 SNEGSKA (reference sequence). The CDR3 runs 14 residues. CDR3 protein: CSARDTSGSKTQYF. CDR3 bases: TGCAGTGCTAGAGATACTAGCGGGAGTAAGACCCAGTACTTC.

This clonotype was observed at least ten times. The genes are TRBV29-1 and TRBJ2-5, with D tentatively TRBD1 (6 bases). The CDR3 loop spans 14 amino acids. Trimming removed 3 bases at V and 5 bases at J, with 16 bases between. From germline, CDR1 is SQVTM and CDR2 ANQGSEA. For the CDR3, the DNA is TGCAGCGTTGAGGCGGCAGGGGATGTCGAGACCCAGTACTTC. Amino acid sequence: CSVEAAGDVETQYF.

This clonotype was counted at least ten times. The rearrangement uses TRBV15 and TRBJ2-5; D perhaps matches TRBD1 (6 bases). The length of the CDR3 is 15 residues. Germline V gene data show CDR1 as LNHNV and CDR2 as YYDKDF (reference sequence). V lost 0 bases to trimming and J lost 1 base, with 9 bases between them. Here the CDR3 reads CATSRDRGGQETQYF. The DNA for the CDR3 is TGTGCCACCAGCAGAGACAGGGGTGGCCAAGAGACCCAGTACTTC.

This clonotype was detected ten times or more. The chain couples TRBV4-1 to TRBJ2-7; 7 bases line up with TRBD1. V trimming: 0 bases; J trimming: 1 base; junction bases outside the gene matches: 9. The CDR3 loop spans 17 amino acids. Germline V gives CDR1 MGHRA, CDR2 YSYEKL. Written as DNA, the CDR3 is TGCGCCAGCAGCCAAGATAGAGGGACAGAAATATCCTACGAGCAGTACTTC. Protein sequence: CASSQDRGTEISYEQYF.

V gene TRBV24-1 combines with J gene TRBJ2-5; 9 positions match TRBD2. The CDR3 sequence is 16 residues long. Germline loops: CDR1 KGHDR, CDR2 SFDVKD. With V trimmed by 9 bases and J by 1 base, 11 bases remained unmatched. CDR3 loop: CATQGGQRGAQETQYF. The CDR3 DNA follows: TGTGCCACCCAGGGTGGTCAGCGGGGGGCCCAAGAGACCCAGTACTTC.

This clonotype turned up a few times. The rearrangement links TRBV7-9 to TRBJ1-2, with a weak D call TRBD1 (6 bases). There are 14 residues in the CDR3. The V gene's germline CDR1 is SEHNR and CDR2 FQNEAQ (reference sequence). V dropped 7 bases and J dropped 1 base, with 13 bases sitting between them. CDR3 residues: CASNKPDSNYGYTF. CDR3 bases: TGTGCCAGCAACAAACCGGACAGTAACTATGGCTACACCTTC.

V and J are TRBV20-1 and TRBJ2-7, with TRBD2 identical over 7 bases. V lost 5 bases to trimming and J lost 3 bases; unmatched junction nucleotides: 7. The CDR3 has 13 residues. Germline CDR1 DFQATT, CDR2 SNEGSKA (reference sequence). The CDR3 here is CSAQAGKGYEQYF. CDR3 DNA: TGCAGTGCTCAAGCGGGGAAGGGCTACGAGCAGTACTTC.

This clonotype was seen a few times. The gene calls are TRBV20-1 and TRBJ1-1, with no clear D. Trimming removed 6 bases from V and 0 bases from J, with 11 bases in between. CDR3 length equals 13 residues. Germline CDR1 reads DFQATT; CDR2 reads SNEGSKA (reference sequence). As DNA, the CDR3 is TGCAGTGCCCTCGACGGTATGAACACTGAAGCTTTCTTT. Translated, it gives CSALDGMNTEAFF.

This clonotype was counted ten times or more. CDR3 amino acids: CASSFPAAQSYEQYF. The CDR3 DNA is TGTGCCAGCAGCTTTCCGGCAGCACAGTCCTACGAGCAGTACTTC. The V gene is TRBV7-9, the J gene TRBJ2-7; D ambiguous. Germline assignment: CDR1 SEHNR and CDR2 FQNEAQ (reference sequence). Trimming stripped 3 bases from V and 1 base from J, with 13 bases between. This CDR3 contains 15 residues.

The chain links TRBV12-3 or TRBV12-4 to TRBJ1-1; D is unresolved. With 3 bases removed from V and 4 bases from J, the gap between germline ends came to 9 bases. This CDR3 spans 13 amino acids. In nucleotides, the CDR3 is TGTGCCAGCAGTTTCCAGGTTACCACTGAAGCTTTCTTT. This codes for CASSFQVTTEAFF.

The chain has TRBV7-2 and TRBJ1-2; the D is unclear. Germline CDR1 SGHTA, CDR2 FQGNSA. This CDR3 is built from 11 residues. V was pared by 10 bases and J by 7 bases, with 13 bases between. CDR3 residues: CAIKSGGGYTF. The CDR3 DNA reads as TGTGCCATCAAGTCGGGAGGTGGCTACACCTTC.